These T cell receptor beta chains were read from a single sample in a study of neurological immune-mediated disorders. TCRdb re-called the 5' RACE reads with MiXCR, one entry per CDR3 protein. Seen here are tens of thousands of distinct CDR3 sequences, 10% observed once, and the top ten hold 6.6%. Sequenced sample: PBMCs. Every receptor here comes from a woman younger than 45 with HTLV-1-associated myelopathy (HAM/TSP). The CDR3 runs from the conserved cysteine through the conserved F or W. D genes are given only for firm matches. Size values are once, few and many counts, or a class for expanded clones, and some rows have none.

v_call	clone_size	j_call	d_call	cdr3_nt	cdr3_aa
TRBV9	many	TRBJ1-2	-	TGTGCCAGCAGCGTAGAAGGAGTTGAGGGGGGGCTTTATAGTGGCTACACCTTC	CASSVEGVEGGLYSGYTF
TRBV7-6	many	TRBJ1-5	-	TGTGCCAGCAGCTTAGCGTCGGGGGTTCAAGGACAGCCCCAGCATTTT	CASSLASGVQGQPQHF
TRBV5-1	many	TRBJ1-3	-	TGCGCCAGCAGCTTCGCCGGGGGCCAAATACTCTCTGGAAACACCATATATTTT	CASSFAGGQILSGNTIYF
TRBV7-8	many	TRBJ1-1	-	TGTGCCAGCAGCTTAGCTGGGAGGTTCCCCCAGAACACTGAAGCTTTCTTT	CASSLAGRFPQNTEAFF
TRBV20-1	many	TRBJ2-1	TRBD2	TGCAGTGCTAGGGGGCTAGCGGCGTTTAATGAGCAGTTCTTC	CSARGLAAFNEQFF
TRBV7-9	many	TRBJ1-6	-	TGTGCCAGCAGCTTAAGAGATCAGGGTCCTAATTCACCCCTCCACTTT	CASSLRDQGPNSPLHF
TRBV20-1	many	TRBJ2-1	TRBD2	TGCAGTGCTAGGGGGACTAGCGGGGGGCCGCTCGGGGAGCAGTTCTTC	CSARGTSGGPLGEQFF
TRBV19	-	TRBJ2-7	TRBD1	TGTGCCAGTAGCGGACAGGTCTCCTACGAGCAGTACTTC	CASSGQVSYEQYF
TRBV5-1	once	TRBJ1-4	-	TGCGCCAGCAGCTTGGGAGACAGCTATAATGAAAAACTGTTTTTT	CASSLGDSYNEKLFF
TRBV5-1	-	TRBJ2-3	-	TGCGCCAGCAGCCGAATGGGGGGGGGCCAAGATACGCAGTATTTT	CASSRMGGGQDTQYF
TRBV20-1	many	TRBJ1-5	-	TGCAGTGCTAGAGTGGGGGCTGGCAATCAGCCCCAGCATTTT	CSARVGAGNQPQHF
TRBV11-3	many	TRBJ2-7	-	TGTGCCAGCAGCTCGACCCAAATTCGGGAGCAGTACTTC	CASSSTQIREQYF
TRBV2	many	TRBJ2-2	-	TGTGCCAGCAGTGAAGTCGGGGTAACCGGGGAGCTGTTTTTT	CASSEVGVTGELFF
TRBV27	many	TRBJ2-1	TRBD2	TGTGCCAGCAGTTTGGGAGGGTTAATTGGGAATGAGCAGTTCTTC	CASSLGGLIGNEQFF
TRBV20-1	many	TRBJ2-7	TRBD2	TGCAGTGCTTCTGGACTAGCGGGGGGGACCTCCTCCGAGCAGTACTTC	CSASGLAGGTSSEQYF
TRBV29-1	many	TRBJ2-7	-	TGCAGCGTTGACGGATGGGGCGAAGAAGGAAACGTTGAGCAGTACTTC	CSVDGWGEEGNVEQYF
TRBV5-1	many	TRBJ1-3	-	TGCGCCAGCAAAGAGGATTTGAGGACTGGAAACACCATATATTTT	CASKEDLRTGNTIYF
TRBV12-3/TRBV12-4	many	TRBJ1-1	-	TGTGCCAGCACGGACGCCGGAAGAGGGTCGATAACTGAAGCTTTCTTT	CASTDAGRGSITEAFF
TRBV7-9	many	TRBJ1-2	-	TGTGCCAGCAGCTTCAGCTATGGCTACACCTTC	CASSFSYGYTF
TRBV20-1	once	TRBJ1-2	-	TGCAGTGCGATCGGACTAGCGGGGGGCGGCTATGGCTACACCTTC	CSAIGLAGGGYGYTF
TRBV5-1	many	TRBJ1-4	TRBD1	TGCGCCAGCAGCTTCTCACCCAGGGGGCTGACCGGTGAAAAACTGTTTTTT	CASSFSPRGLTGEKLFF
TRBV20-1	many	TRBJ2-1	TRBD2	TGCAGTGCTCCGGGGAGGGCCGGGTTCTACAATGAGCAGTTCTTC	CSAPGRAGFYNEQFF
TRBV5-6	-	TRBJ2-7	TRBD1	TGTGCCAGCAGCTTGACAGACAGGGCTTTACCCGAGCAGTACTTC	CASSLTDRALPEQYF
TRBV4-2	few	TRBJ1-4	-	TGTGCCAGCAGCCAAGATTGGGCGCAGACTAATGAAAAACTGTTTTTT	CASSQDWAQTNEKLFF
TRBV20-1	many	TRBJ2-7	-	TGCAGTGTATTTGTGTTCGGCAGGGGCGATTCCTACGAGCAGTACTTC	CSVFVFGRGDSYEQYF
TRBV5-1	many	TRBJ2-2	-	TGCGCCAGCAGCTTGGGGGCAGGGCTGAACACCGGGGAGCTGTTTTTT	CASSLGAGLNTGELFF
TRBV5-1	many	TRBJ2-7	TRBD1	TGCGCCAGCAGTCGGACAGGTTACGAGCAGTACTTC	CASSRTGYEQYF
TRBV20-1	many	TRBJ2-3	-	TGCAGTGCTAGAGATCCACAGGAAGGAGATACGCAGTATTTT	CSARDPQEGDTQYF
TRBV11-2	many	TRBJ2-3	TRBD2	TGTGCCAGCAGCTTGAGGAGCGGGGGGGGGACAGATACGCAGTATTTT	CASSLRSGGGTDTQYF
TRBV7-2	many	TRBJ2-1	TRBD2	TGTGCCAGCAGCTTAGCGATGGGACTAGCGGGGGCTTACAATGAGCAGTTCTTC	CASSLAMGLAGAYNEQFF